Listed below are T cell receptor beta chains from one sample, sequenced in a study of ipilimumab plus nivolumab after autologous stem cell transplantation. Assay: immunoSEQ multiplex PCR; the TCRdb copy retains only in-frame clones and omits some. The sample contains about 15,000 clones, more than 70% of which appear only once. The sample was PBMCs, taken in a trial of ipilimumab plus nivolumab as post-transplant consolidation. The receptors here all came from a male donor with diffuse large B-cell lymphoma. Each CDR3 is given with its conserved first and last residue. A D gene is named only where the DNA matches it firmly. Not every row has a clone size; where given, it reads once, few, many or a size class.

V	J	D	size	CDR3	DNA
TRBV7-8	TRBJ2-3	-	-	CASSPLRERRHTQYF	TGTGCCAGCAGCCCCTTAAGGGAGAGAAGGCATACGCAGTATTTT
TRBV2	TRBJ2-5	-	few	CASSEEETQYF	TGTGCCAGCAGTGAGGAGGAGACCCAGTACTTC
TRBV7-3	TRBJ1-2	TRBD1	once	CASSPQGRGRTNYGYTF	TGTGCCAGCAGCCCACAGGGGCGGGGTCGGACTAACTATGGCTACACCTTC
TRBV9	TRBJ2-7	-	-	CASSVGQGLAEQYF	TGTGCCAGCAGCGTTGGTCAGGGTCTCGCCGAGCAGTACTTC
TRBV4-1	TRBJ1-1	-	many	CASSASTMNTEAFF	TGCGCCAGCAGTGCCAGCACGATGAACACTGAAGCTTTCTTT
TRBV19	TRBJ1-2	-	-	CASVRGGSPYGYTF	TGTGCCAGCGTAAGAGGAGGGTCCCCCTATGGCTACACCTTC
TRBV5-1	TRBJ1-1	-	-	CASSLLSQNTEAFF	TGCGCCAGCAGCTTGTTGTCCCAGAACACTGAAGCTTTCTTT
TRBV6-1	TRBJ1-4	-	-	CASSMSTNEKLFF	TGTGCCAGCAGTATGTCAACTAATGAAAAACTGTTTTTT
TRBV19	TRBJ2-5	-	-	CAVGRRETQYF	TGTGCTGTGGGTCGAAGGGAGACCCAGTACTTC
TRBV11-3	TRBJ1-1	-	-	CASSPGLGAEAFF	TGTGCCAGCAGCCCCGGACTCGGTGCTGAAGCTTTCTTT
TRBV5-4	TRBJ2-5	TRBD1	-	CASTQAGTEETQYF	TGTGCCAGCACCCAGGCCGGGACAGAAGAGACCCAGTACTTC
TRBV5-1	TRBJ1-1	-	few	CASSLAVGLDTEAFF	TGCGCCAGCAGCTTGGCCGTCGGGTTAGACACTGAAGCTTTCTTT
TRBV5-6	TRBJ2-5	TRBD2	-	CASSWSTSGWSETQYF	TGTGCCAGCAGCTGGTCGACTAGCGGGTGGTCAGAGACCCAGTACTTC
TRBV4-1	TRBJ2-7	TRBD2	-	CASSQTSGGPGYEQYF	TGCGCCAGCAGCCAGACTAGCGGGGGGCCAGGTTACGAGCAGTACTTC
TRBV19	TRBJ1-2	TRBD1	-	CASSIRTGINYGYTF	TGTGCCAGTAGTATAAGGACAGGGATAAACTATGGCTACACCTTC
TRBV5-1	TRBJ1-1	-	-	CASSLGRMFDTEAFF	TGCGCCAGCAGCTTGGGGAGGATGTTCGACACTGAAGCTTTCTTT
TRBV11-3	TRBJ2-7	-	-	CASSLDGSSYEQYF	TGTGCCAGCAGCTTAGACGGTAGTTCCTACGAGCAGTACTTC
TRBV19	TRBJ2-5	-	-	CASSILVRQVETQYF	TGTGCCAGTAGTATTTTGGTTAGGCAGGTGGAGACCCAGTACTTC
TRBV6-1	TRBJ2-2	-	-	CASRQTNTGELFF	TGTGCCAGCAGACAGACAAACACCGGGGAGCTGTTTTTT
TRBV27	TRBJ1-5	TRBD1	few	CASSPRQGGSQPQHF	TGTGCCAGCAGCCCTCGGCAGGGGGGGAGTCAGCCCCAGCATTTT
TRBV27	TRBJ2-3	TRBD2	few	CASSPLGLGHTDTQYF	TGTGCCAGCAGTCCTCTGGGACTAGGTCACACAGATACGCAGTATTTT
TRBV5-6	TRBJ2-2	-	many	CASSFAPGELFF	TGTGCCAGCAGCTTCGCACCCGGGGAGCTGTTTTTT
TRBV4-2	TRBJ1-4	TRBD1	-	CASSQDPTGWNEKLFF	TGTGCCAGCAGCCAAGACCCGACAGGGTGGAATGAAAAACTGTTTTTT
TRBV7-9	TRBJ2-1	TRBD2	-	CASAGLAEQFF	TGTGCCAGCGCGGGACTAGCGGAACAGTTCTTC
TRBV19	TRBJ1-2	-	-	CASSIPVRRANYGYTF	TGTGCCAGTAGTATCCCGGTCCGGAGAGCTAACTATGGCTACACCTTC
TRBV7-9	TRBJ2-5	TRBD2	-	CASSQGEGLAGIGETQYF	TGTGCCAGCAGCCAAGGGGAGGGACTAGCGGGGATCGGAGAGACCCAGTACTTC
TRBV7-9	TRBJ2-1	TRBD1	-	CASSSVDRGYFNEQFF	TGTGCCAGCAGCTCAGTGGACAGGGGATATTTCAATGAGCAGTTCTTC
TRBV5-1	TRBJ1-2	TRBD1	-	CASSRAGTGDYGYTF	TGCGCCAGCAGCAGGGCCGGGACAGGGGACTATGGCTACACCTTC
TRBV27	TRBJ2-7	-	-	CASSLSRQGYEQYF	TGTGCCAGCAGTTTAAGTCGGCAGGGGTACGAGCAGTACTTC
TRBV19	TRBJ1-3	-	-	CASSPRLNTIYF	TGTGCCAGTAGTCCAAGGTTAAACACCATATATTTT
TRBV5-1	TRBJ1-4	-	medium-sized	CASSFAPGAANEKLFF	TGCGCCAGCAGCTTTGCTCCAGGGGCAGCTAATGAAAAACTGTTTTTT
TRBV12-5	TRBJ1-5	-	-	CASGLGHLPQHF	TGTGCTAGTGGTTTGGGACATCTGCCCCAGCATTTT
TRBV19	TRBJ2-1	-	few	CASSKGAAYNEQFF	TGTGCCAGTAGTAAGGGAGCTGCTTACAATGAGCAGTTCTTC